Many counts were recorded for the clone carrying this TCR beta chain. Its antigen is as yet unknown. Every isolated RNA sample was fully reverse transcribed, so sequencing captured expressed TCRB transcripts. Using immunoSEQ multiplex PCR, the repertoire was profiled, and TCRdb retains in-frame clones only, with some absent. The top ten clones hold 0.6% of a sample with some 370,000 clones, over 8.5% of them seen once. The data were obtained in a study of beta chain features in type 1 diabetes. Study information: The study examined about 100 million sorted cells across all samples.

This CDR3 has 17 amino acids. The V gene's germline CDR1 is SGHAT and CDR2 FQNNGV. Trimming removed 5 bases from V and 9 bases from J; junction bases left unmatched: 12. Study outcomes and limitations: Among all four CD4+ subsets, Type 1 diabetes patients had TCRB CDR3s that were moderately but significantly shorter. Fewer insertions but more deletions were seen at VDJ junctions in type 1 diabetes patients. Although PCR might favor shorter templates, it would do so equally in patients and controls. The naive, central memory and Treg TCRB repertoires showed an apparent similarity that was greater among patients than among healthy donors.

Sample: central memory CD4+ T cells from blood. This receptor was identified in a man between 25 and 39 years old with type 1 diabetes. V is TRBV11-2 and J is TRBJ2-1, with 14 bases aligning to TRBD2. The CDR3 bases are TGTGCCAGCAGCCCGATGCCGGGACTAGCGGGGGCGGGTGAGCAGTTCTTC. Translating gives CASSPMPGLAGAGEQFF.